This T cell receptor (beta chain) stems from a study of persistence of HIV-infected CD4 T cells. The wider study: CD4+ T cells responding to CMV or HIV-1 Gag were isolated.

The immunoSEQ assay was version 4, run in survey mode. Genomic DNA was diluted to 9 to 10 ng/uL, up to roughly 1 ug per sample. Sequencing used immunoSEQ multiplex PCR; TCRdb keeps in-frame clones, though not all of them. The sample includes more than 30,000 clones, roughly 80% of them seen just once. V lost 4 bases, J lost 11 bases, and 16 bases lay in between. Germline CDR1 SGHTA, CDR2 FQGTGA. This CDR3 is built from 13 residues. Study results and limitations: The rare CMV-responding cells with HIV-1 proviruses were not separately TCR-sequenced. Antigen-responding cells were enriched for degenerate expanded CDR3beta sequences.

As regards this clone: Its target is unknown.

Cells were stimulated with CMV-infected fibroblast lysates at 8.5 to 10 ug/mL. Sorted nonresponding memory CD4+ T cells were CD40L-negative, CD69-negative, CD45RO-high. This chain links TRBV7-3 with TRBJ2-3; the D call may be TRBD1 or TRBD2 (5 bases each). The source was CD4+ T cells sorted from PBMCs after roughly 20-hour stimulation, collected from a patient who received antiretroviral therapy. This sequence was found in an adult woman with HIV who was CMV-seropositive. This CDR3 reads CASSSPGSGGQYF. CDR3 coding DNA: TGTGCCAGCAGCTCGCCAGGGAGTGGGGGGCAGTATTTT.